This T cell receptor (beta chain) originates from a study of blood T cell repertoires in COVID-19. Background on the study: Sites in the United States, Italy and Spain provided acute and convalescent COVID-19 samples. T cells, B-cell-depleted T cells, or PBMCs supplied cDNA or gDNA.

Libraries were prepared by immunoSEQ multiplex PCR; TCRdb keeps only in-frame clonotypes and omits some of them. The table includes 130,000 to 150,000 clones, about four fifths detected once. Germline CDR1 MNHEY, CDR2 SVGAGI. The CDR3 runs to 14 residues. J lost 2 bases, V lost 2 bases, and 2 bases had no gene match. The sample comprised peripheral blood. The origin of this receptor is a man older than 75 with acute or convalescent COVID-19. J is TRBJ1-2 and V is TRBV6-5; 7 bases map to TRBD1. CDR3 nucleotides: TGTGCCAGCAGTTACAGGGGGCCAAACTATGGCTACACCTTC. This codes for CASSYRGPNYGYTF.